These 31 T cell receptor beta chains were all obtained from the same sample, sequenced in a study of regulatory T cells in long-lasting Graves disease. Specified time point: persistent/refractory GD, antithyroid drugs over 5 years with positive TRAb. PBMCs provided the RNA from which the TCR library was made. With iRepertoire HTBI primers and Arm-PCR of CDR3 regions, TCR beta libraries were built. TCRdb re-called the multiplex PCR reads with MiXCR, one entry per CDR3 protein. The sample records around 450,000 distinct CDR3 sequences, roughly 21% being singletons. This specimen consisted of peripheral blood mononuclear cells (PBMCs), obtained when the disease was refractory, from a patient treated with antithyroid drugs. The receptor source for this set is a female donor with Graves disease.

This clonotype showed up just a few times. The J gene is TRBJ1-1, the V gene TRBV28, with D possibly being TRBD1 (6 bases). V dropped 7 bases and J dropped 6 bases, with 12 bases sitting between them. This CDR3 contains 12 residues. Germline assignment: CDR1 MDHEN and CDR2 SYDVKM. CDR3 bases: TGTGCCAGCACCACACAGGGCGCTGAAGCTTTCTTT. Amino acids: CASTTQGAEAFF.

This clonotype showed up just a few times. The chain links TRBV29-1 to TRBJ2-7, with D possibly matching TRBD2 (5 bases). The CDR3 loop spans 11 amino acids. Germline assignment: CDR1 SQVTM and CDR2 ANQGSEA. Trimming shortened V by 5 bases and J by 5 bases, and 10 bases separated the two germline ends. CDR3 region: CSVPDGDEQYF. The CDR3 DNA sequence: TGCAGCGTTCCGGACGGGGACGAGCAGTACTTC.

Ten or more counts support this clonotype. One end of the junction varies from germline; a read error may be responsible. The chain links TRBV2 to TRBJ1-6; D remains unclear. The CDR3 runs to 13 residues. Germline V CDR1 and CDR2: SNHLY, FYNNEI. The CDR3 region has the DNA TGTGCCAGCAGGGAAGACGGGAATTCACCCCTCCACTTT. Translating it yields CASREDGNSPLHF.

This clonotype was seen repeatedly, ten times or more. The rearrangement uses TRBV19 and TRBJ1-1; D is unresolved. Germline CDR1 and CDR2: LNHDA and SQIVND (reference sequence). V lost 7 bases, J lost 10 bases, and 13 bases lay in between. There are 11 residues in the CDR3. The CDR3: CASIEGGGAFF. In nucleotides, the CDR3 is TGTGCCAGTATAGAGGGTGGAGGAGCTTTCTTT.

Concerning this clonotype: Mismatch with germline at one junction end may stem from a read error. The rearrangement uses TRBV11-2 and TRBJ2-2; D possibly matches TRBD1 or TRBD2 (5 bases each). Germline V lookup: CDR1 SGHAT, CDR2 FQNNGV. The CDR3 has 17 amino acids. CDR3 bases: TGTGCCAGCAGCTTAGATAGCCGGGCAGGGAGCACCGGGGAGCCGTTTTTT. The encoded protein is CASSLDSRAGSTGEPFF.

This clonotype occurred many times. The chain uses TRBV20-1 and TRBJ2-7; perhaps D is TRBD1 or TRBD2 (6 bases each). From germline, CDR1 is DFQATT and CDR2 SNEGSKA (reference sequence). This CDR3 has 15 residues. Trimming cost V 1 base and J 0 bases, with 13 bases left between them. DNA for the CDR3: TGCAGTGCTAGAGGGGGCGGGACAAGCTCCTACGAGCAGTACTTC. Translation: CSARGGGTSSYEQYF.

Ten or more counts support this clonotype. The chain is built from TRBV28 and TRBJ1-2, with TRBD1 as a possible D gene (5 bases). The germline gives CDR1 MDHEN, CDR2 SYDVKM. V lost 3 bases and J 4 bases, leaving 15 bases between the germline ends. The CDR3 sequence is 15 residues long. The CDR3 bases are TGTGCCAGCAGTTTTCAGGGTGGGTTGACCTATGGCTACACCTTC. It specifies CASSFQGGLTYGYTF.

The chain joins TRBV14 to TRBJ1-4; maybe TRBD1 (6 bases). There are 15 residues in the CDR3. Germline V gene sequence: CDR1 SGHDN, CDR2 FVKESK. The V and J ends lost 2 bases and 8 bases respectively, with 15 bases between them. The CDR3 DNA reads as TGTGCCAGCAGCCAATGGGGGGGGCATGGAGAAAAACTGTTTTTT. Amino acid sequence: CASSQWGGHGEKLFF.

The table lists this clonotype with many counts. The V gene is TRBV28, the J gene TRBJ2-5; tentative D call: TRBD1 (6 bases). V was shortened by 7 bases and J by 0 bases, with 15 bases between the two germline ends. The CDR3 has 15 amino acids. CDR1 and CDR2 from the germline V gene are MDHEN and SYDVKM. This CDR3 reads CASTSRDNYQETQYF. The CDR3 nucleotides are TGTGCCAGCACCTCCCGGGACAACTACCAAGAGACCCAGTACTTC.

In its sample, this clonotype was seen a few times. V gene TRBV7-9 combines with J gene TRBJ2-1; D unresolved. The CDR3 runs 12 residues. The germline gives CDR1 SEHNR, CDR2 FQNEAQ (reference sequence). V was cut by 5 bases and J by 4 bases, with 6 bases left in between. CDR3 sequence reads: CASSREYNEQFF. The DNA of the CDR3 is TGTGCCAGCAGCCGAGAATACAATGAGCAGTTCTTC.

This clonotype has just a few counts. This chain uses TRBV7-3 with TRBJ2-5, with a possible D match to TRBD1 (6 bases). The V gene's germline CDR1 is SGHTA and CDR2 FQGTGA. This CDR3 comprises 15 residues. The ends were cut back, 3 bases at V and 1 base at J, with 12 bases in the middle. The DNA of the CDR3 is TGTGCCAGCAGCTTTAGGGGGACACCCCAAGAGACCCAGTACTTC. It encodes CASSFRGTPQETQYF.

About this clonotype: A read error is possible here, since a much larger clone lies one base away. This sequence joins TRBV12-3 or TRBV12-4 and TRBJ1-2; weak D call: TRBD1 (6 bases). The CDR3 is 14 amino acids. Trimming cost V 7 bases and J 6 bases, with 18 bases left between them. CDR3 sequence: CASTTTGTYHGYTF. The CDR3, as DNA: TGTGCCAGCACCACGACAGGCACCTACCATGGCTACACCTTC.

V and J are TRBV11-2 and TRBJ1-2, with a tentative D call TRBD1 (6 bases). The CDR3 runs 14 residues. Trimming shortened V by 7 bases and J by 1 base, and 13 bases separated the two germline ends. Germline CDR1 is SGHAT and CDR2 is FQNNGV. CDR3 sequence (DNA): TGTGCCAGCAACAAGGGGGGGGGTAACTATGGCTACACCTTC. It translates to CASNKGGGNYGYTF.

The table lists this clonotype with many counts. V usage is TRBV3-1 and J usage is TRBJ1-6; TRBD1 matches 7 bases. V gave up 2 bases and J gave up 7 bases; unmatched junction bases: 5. This CDR3 comprises 15 residues. Germline V CDR1 and CDR2: LGHDT, YNNKEL (reference sequence). The CDR3 coding sequence is TGTGCCAGCAGCCAACGGTCCAGGGGGAATTCACCCCTCCACTTT. Amino acid sequence: CASSQRSRGNSPLHF.

This clonotype occurred many times. The chain employs TRBV15 and TRBJ1-4; a weak D match, TRBD1 (6 bases). V was cut by 3 bases and J by 2 bases, with 13 bases left in between. The germline V gene has CDR1 LNHNV and CDR2 YYDKDF (reference sequence). This CDR3 region has 16 residues. The CDR3, as DNA: TGTGCCACCAGCAGCGGAGGGGGAGTGACTAATGAAAAACTGTTTTTT. Protein sequence: CATSSGGGVTNEKLFF.

This clonotype was counted a few times. The chain is built from TRBV6-2 or TRBV6-3 and TRBJ2-1; D gene uncertain. V lost 3 bases, J lost 9 bases, and 6 bases lay in between. This CDR3 spans 11 amino acids. CDR1 and CDR2 (germline): MNHEY, SVGEGT. CDR3 coding DNA: TGTGCCAGCAGTTATTATACTGAGCAGTTCTTC. This gives the protein CASSYYTEQFF.

The J gene is TRBJ2-3, the V gene TRBV11-2, with D perhaps matching TRBD2 (6 bases). The CDR3 runs to 15 residues. Germline V gives CDR1 SGHAT, CDR2 FQNNGV. The V end was cut by 5 bases, the J end by 6 bases, with 18 bases between. In DNA, the CDR3 is TGTGCCAGCAGCCCGTGGGCGGGGACCTCGGATACGCAGTATTTT. Its translation is CASSPWAGTSDTQYF.

The chain recombines TRBV19 with TRBJ2-5; 15 bases are a match to TRBD2. The CDR3 sequence is 16 residues long. In germline, CDR1 is LNHDA, CDR2 SQIVND (reference sequence). Losses at the gene ends were 7 bases for V and 0 bases for J; bases not matched to a gene: 3. CDR3 DNA sequence: TGTGCCAGTATTGGGACTAGCGGGGGGTACCAAGAGACCCAGTACTTC. This translates into CASIGTSGGYQETQYF.

This clonotype was observed many times. The chain uses TRBV20-1 and TRBJ2-7; 8 bases are shared with TRBD2. CDR1 is DFQATT and CDR2 is SNEGSKA in the germline V gene (reference sequence). CDR3 length equals 14 residues. The trim removed 2 bases at V and 4 bases at J, leaving 7 bases unmatched. CDR3 coding DNA: TGCAGTGCTAGACCTCGGGAGGGGTGGTACGAGCAGTACTTC. It is translated as CSARPREGWYEQYF.

In its sample, this clonotype was seen many times. V is TRBV2 and J is TRBJ1-4, with D maybe TRBD1 (5 bases). CDR3 size: 12 residues. Trimming removed 8 bases from V and 8 bases from J, with 12 bases in between. Germline CDR1 is SNHLY and CDR2 is FYNNEI. The DNA for the CDR3 is TGTGCCAGCCTCGGGGGGATCGAAAAACTGTTTTTT. This gives the protein CASLGGIEKLFF.

This clonotype showed up many times. J is TRBJ2-7 and V is TRBV12-3 or TRBV12-4; 10 nucleotides agree with TRBD2. This CDR3 is 17 amino acids long. With V trimmed by 2 bases and J by 7 bases, 14 bases remained unmatched. The CDR3 DNA follows: TGTGCCAGCAGTTTATCCCCCGGACTAGCGGTGGGGAGGGAGCAGTACTTC. Amino acids: CASSLSPGLAVGREQYF.

In this sample, this clonotype turned up many times. The rearrangement uses TRBV5-6 and TRBJ2-7; 9 nucleotides agree with TRBD1. The CDR3 extends over 15 amino acids. V lost 0 bases, J lost 1 base, and 2 bases stayed unmatched. Germline CDR1 is SGHDT and CDR2 is YYEEEE. CDR3 in amino acids: CASSLGGTGSYEQYF. The CDR3 nucleotides are TGTGCCAGCAGCTTGGGAGGGACAGGGTCCTACGAGCAGTACTTC.

In its sample, this clonotype was seen a few times. This chain uses TRBV7-9 with TRBJ1-1, with a possible D match to TRBD1 (6 bases). The V end was cut by 4 bases, the J end by 3 bases, with 12 bases between. CDR3 length: 14 residues. CDR1 and CDR2 (germline): SEHNR, FQNEAQ (reference sequence). The CDR3 nucleotides read TGTGCCAGCAGCTCCTGGGGGGCAGACACTGAAGCTTTCTTT. This codes for CASSSWGADTEAFF.

CDR3 in amino acids: CSAILAGGFTDTQYF. As DNA, the CDR3 is TGCAGTGCCATACTAGCGGGGGGCTTCACAGATACGCAGTATTTT. The V gene is TRBV20-1, the J gene TRBJ2-3; 12 nucleotides line up with TRBD2. J lost 2 bases, V lost 6 bases, and 6 bases had no gene match. The CDR3 has 15 amino acids. Germline V gene data show CDR1 as DFQATT and CDR2 as SNEGSKA (reference sequence).

This clonotype was recorded at least ten times. The genes are TRBV15 and TRBJ2-7; tentative D call: TRBD2 (5 bases). Germline V gene sequence: CDR1 LNHNV, CDR2 YYDKDF (reference sequence). Trimming cost V 5 bases and J 5 bases, with 10 bases left between them. CDR3 size: 12 residues. The CDR3 sequence is CATSETGDEQYF. CDR3 sequence (DNA): TGTGCCACCAGCGAGACCGGGGACGAGCAGTACTTC.

The rearrangement uses TRBV6-5 and TRBJ2-5, with TRBD2 matching over 11 bases. CDR1 and CDR2 (germline): MNHEY, SVGAGI. The CDR3 is 22 residues long. V lost 2 bases and J lost 0; bases outside the gene matches: 20. The CDR3 region has the DNA TGTGCCAGCAGTTACCCAGAGACTAGCGGGGCCTACCATCGGGAGTACCAAGAGACCCAGTACTTC. Its translation is CASSYPETSGAYHREYQETQYF.

This sequence joins TRBV6-5 and TRBJ2-7; D gene uncertain. Germline V gene data show CDR1 as MNHEY and CDR2 as SVGAGI. CDR3 size: 14 residues. The V end lost 2 bases, the J end lost 7 bases, and 15 bases lay between the germline ends. CDR3 nucleotide sequence: TGTGCCAGCAGTTACAAGAACATGGGGTTTGAGCAGTACTTC. Translating gives CASSYKNMGFEQYF.

The genes are TRBV6-1 and TRBJ1-2; tentative D call: TRBD1 (5 bases). There are 16 residues in the CDR3. Deletions cut 4 bases from V and 3 bases from J, with 18 bases between. Germline V gene data show CDR1 as MNHNS and CDR2 as SASEGT. The CDR3 protein is CASSVVEGAHYYGYTF. In DNA, the CDR3 is TGTGCCAGCAGTGTCGTGGAAGGGGCCCACTACTATGGCTACACCTTC.

The sample holds one count of this clonotype. The chain couples TRBV4-3 to TRBJ1-2; maybe TRBD1 (6 bases). Germline CDR1 is LGHNA and CDR2 is YSLEER. V was clipped by 4 bases and J by 7 bases, with 19 bases between them. The CDR3 totals 15 residues. The CDR3, as DNA: TGCGCCAGCAGCCCTAGACGGGGGGCGCCGGCTGGCTACACCTTC. This codes for CASSPRRGAPAGYTF.

This sequence joins TRBV5-1 and TRBJ1-3; D is unresolved. The CDR3 is 15 residues long. Germline V gene data show CDR1 as SGHRS and CDR2 as YFSETQ. Trimming cost V 5 bases and J 1 base, with 13 bases left between them. CDR3: CASSMNSGSGNTIYF. The CDR3 coding sequence is TGCGCCAGCAGTATGAATTCGGGGTCTGGAAACACCATATATTTT.

This clonotype was observed a few times. The J gene is TRBJ1-2, the V gene TRBV30; TRBD1 matches 7 bases. Losses at the gene ends were 5 bases for V and 3 bases for J; bases not matched to a gene: 3. This CDR3 is 12 amino acids long. CDR1 and CDR2 from the germline V gene are GTSNPN and SVGIG (reference sequence). The CDR3 nucleotides are TGTGCCTGGGCCGACAGGGACTATGGCTACACCTTC. This translates into CAWADRDYGYTF.